Presented here are 12 T cell receptor beta chains from one specimen sequenced in a study of spatial heterogeneity in lung cancer (dated by TCRdb to the late 2010s). The antigens of these receptors remain unknown. Per the publication, the time point label means: sample taken at primary tumor resection. Here is what the overall study found, with its caveats: The number of expanded intratumoral alpha and beta TCRs correlated with the tumor nonsynonymous mutation count.

Library preparation used 5' RACE. This sample was sequenced with a NextSeq 500. TCRdb's own reprocessing of the public reads used fastp at Q25 and MiXCR and kept productive beta chains. Every CDR3 protein is listed once, alongside the most common genes and DNA of its rows. The sample profile shows 13,000 or so distinct CDR3 sequences; approximately 5.6% of them were found once. The ten largest clones capture approximately 12% of the sample. Sequencing was performed on lung tumor tissue, taken at surgery. Source of these receptors: a female donor with early-stage non-small cell lung cancer.

As for this clonotype: Little can be read into the size of this beta chain, an off-target read in a library designed for alpha chains. The rearrangement uses TRBV14 and TRBJ1-4; D is unclear. This CDR3 comprises 13 residues. Trimming cost V 9 bases and J 8 bases, with 16 bases left between them. The germline CDR1 and CDR2 sequences are SGHDN and FVKESK. Here the CDR3 reads CASSWRVNEKLFF. CDR3 coding DNA: TGTGCCAGTAGCTGGCGGGTAAACGAAAAACTGTTTTTT.

This clonotype showed up many times. This beta chain turned up in a library designed for alpha chains; as an off-target read, its abundance says little. The genes are TRBV6-5 and TRBJ2-3, with D maybe TRBD1 (5 bases). Germline lookup yields CDR1 MNHEY and CDR2 SVGAGI. Deletions cut 0 bases from V and 7 bases from J, with 20 bases between. CDR3 length: 17 residues. CDR3 coding DNA: TGTGCCAGCAGTTACTCTATCTCTCGGACATCGAAAAATACGCAGTATTTT. Amino acids: CASSYSISRTSKNTQYF.

Note on this clonotype: Little can be read into the size of this beta chain, an off-target read in a library designed for alpha chains. The chain carries TRBV3-1 and TRBJ2-7; a weak D match, TRBD1 (5 bases). Trimming took off 8 bases at V and 5 bases at J, with 16 bases between the two ends. Germline lookup yields CDR1 LGHDT and CDR2 YNNKEL (reference sequence). The CDR3 is 13 amino acids. The CDR3 spells CASGNRQTHEQYF. The CDR3 DNA is TGTGCCAGCGGGAATCGACAGACCCACGAGCAGTACTTC.

Within the sample, this clonotype is medium-sized. Because the library targeted alpha chains, this beta chain is an off-target read whose size means little. The V call is TRBV6-1, the J call TRBJ1-5; D possibly corresponds to TRBD1 (5 bases). CDR1 MNHNS and CDR2 SASEGT come from the germline V gene. The CDR3 extends over 14 amino acids. V was pared by 8 bases and J by 2 bases, with 13 bases between. As DNA, the CDR3 is TGTGCCAGCGGGGTCGGGGGGGGCAATCAGCCCCAGCATTTT. It codes for CASGVGGGNQPQHF.

This clonotype has ten or more counts. This beta chain is a stray read from a library made for alpha chains; its abundance is not meaningful. The J gene is TRBJ1-2, the V gene TRBV11-2; no reliable D call. CDR1 SGHAT and CDR2 FQNNGV come from the germline V gene. The ends were cut back, 6 bases at V and 3 bases at J, with 14 bases in the middle. This CDR3 comprises 14 residues. The CDR3 loop reads CASRGWAQDYGYTF. The CDR3, as DNA: TGTGCCAGCAGAGGTTGGGCCCAGGACTATGGCTACACCTTC.

This clonotype was found many times. With the library built for alpha chains, this beta chain is off target and its frequency is not meaningful. The chain joins TRBV7-2 to TRBJ2-3; D is undetermined. Germline assignment: CDR1 SGHTA and CDR2 FQGNSA. The V gene lost 1 base and the J gene lost 2 bases, with 10 bases spanning the gap. This CDR3 has 15 amino acids. CDR3 in amino acids: CASSLGLSITDTQYF. The CDR3 bases are TGTGCCAGCAGCTTAGGTTTGTCAATCACAGATACGCAGTATTTT.

By its share, this clonotype is medium-sized. This beta chain is a stray sequence in a library constructed for alpha chains; its clone size is not meaningful. The chain uses TRBV30 and TRBJ1-1; no reliable D call. Germline CDR1 is GTSNPN and CDR2 is SVGIG (reference sequence). The V gene lost 4 bases and the J gene lost 3 bases, with 6 bases spanning the gap. The length of the CDR3 is 11 residues. The CDR3 reads CAWTAYTEAFF. The CDR3 region has the DNA TGTGCCTGGACCGCATACACTGAAGCTTTCTTT.

The table lists this clonotype with many counts. A library prepared for alpha chains yielded this beta chain as an off-target read; its size is of little meaning. The V call is TRBV30, the J call TRBJ1-2, with a possible D match to TRBD1 (5 bases). There are 11 residues in the CDR3. The germline CDR1 and CDR2 sequences are GTSNPN and SVGIG (reference sequence). Trimming left V 6 bases short and J 5 bases short, with 10 bases between. The CDR3 loop reads CACGGGYGYTF. The CDR3 coding sequence is TGTGCCTGTGGGGGTGGATATGGCTACACCTTC.

This clonotype was seen many times. Since the library was made to target alpha chains, this beta chain is a stray read and its abundance is not meaningful. V is TRBV2 and J is TRBJ1-1, with D possibly TRBD1 on 5 matching bases. Germline V lookup: CDR1 SNHLY, CDR2 FYNNEI. Trimming removed 7 bases at V and 4 bases at J, with 16 bases between. This CDR3 region has 14 residues. CDR3 sequence: CASNSRGLGTEAFF. The CDR3 bases are TGTGCCAGCAATTCGAGGGGTTTGGGCACTGAAGCTTTCTTT.

This clonotype has ten or more counts. This beta chain is a stray read from a library made for alpha chains; its abundance is not meaningful. The chain couples TRBV7-8 to TRBJ1-2; 11 nucleotides match TRBD1. CDR1 is SGHVS and CDR2 is FQNEAQ in the germline V gene. CDR3 size: 15 residues. The V and J ends lost 3 bases and 8 bases, in that order; junction bases with no gene match: 8. CDR3 sequence reads: CASSFRTGGGLGYTF. Here the CDR3 DNA reads TGTGCCAGCAGCTTTAGGACAGGGGGCGGCTTAGGCTACACCTTC.

This clonotype was seen at least ten times. Since it is a stray read in a library aimed at alpha chains, this beta chain has a size that is not meaningful. The chain links TRBV9 to TRBJ2-2; the D gene is possibly TRBD2 (5 bases). Germline V gives CDR1 SGDLS, CDR2 YYNGEE. The CDR3 is 13 amino acids. Trimming left V 2 bases short and J 5 bases short, with 7 bases between. CDR3 region: CASSVRDTGELFF. In DNA, the CDR3 is TGTGCCAGCAGCGTGAGGGATACCGGGGAGCTGTTTTTT.

Note on this clonotype: Within a library made for alpha chains, this beta chain is off target, and its count is uninformative. CDR3: CASSDMEREYPDTQYF. CDR3 DNA sequence: TGTGCCAGCAGTGACATGGAGCGGGAGTACCCAGATACGCAGTATTTT. The rearrangement uses TRBV6-4 and TRBJ2-3; 8 bases map to TRBD2. Germline CDR1 MRHNA, CDR2 SNTAGT. The CDR3 sequence is 16 residues long. The trim removed 2 bases at V and 4 bases at J, leaving 8 bases unmatched.